What follows are 23 T cell receptor beta chains derived from one specimen sequenced in a study of blood T cell repertoires in COVID-19. Sequenced by immunoSEQ multiplex PCR; TCRdb stores in-frame clones only, minus some. The sample comprises roughly 220,000 clones, around 86% of which are singletons, and roughly 3% rests with the top ten. The sequencing sample was made of peripheral blood. The receptors come from a man aged 55-75 years with acute or convalescent COVID-19.

The chain uses TRBV9 and TRBJ2-7; D possibly corresponds to TRBD1 (6 bases). The CDR3 sequence is 16 residues long. With 4 bases removed from V and 7 bases from J, the gap between germline ends came to 24 bases. Per the germline V gene, CDR1 is SGDLS and CDR2 is YYNGEE. This CDR3 reads CASSLSPGTPTGEQYF. The CDR3 DNA reads TGTGCCAGCAGCTTAAGTCCAGGGACACCGACTGGGGAGCAGTACTTC.

This chain uses TRBV9 with TRBJ1-3, with a possible D match to TRBD1 (5 bases). Germline V gives CDR1 SGDLS, CDR2 YYNGEE. V dropped 4 bases and J dropped 1 base, with 12 bases sitting between them. The CDR3 consists of 15 residues. The CDR3 DNA reads as TGTGCCAGCAGCTATGGCGGGGGGTCTGGAAACACCATATATTTT. Its translation is CASSYGGGSGNTIYF.

This chain uses TRBV30 with TRBJ2-2, with a weak D call TRBD1 (6 bases). Germline V gene sequence: CDR1 GTSNPN, CDR2 SVGIG (reference sequence). V dropped 0 bases and J dropped 3 bases, with 8 bases sitting between them. The CDR3 extends over 14 amino acids. CDR3 amino acids: CAWSVTGYTGELFF. In DNA form, the CDR3 reads TGTGCCTGGAGTGTAACAGGGTACACCGGGGAGCTGTTTTTT.

This sequence joins TRBV3-1 (or the pseudogene TRBV3-2) and TRBJ1-2; 7 nucleotides match TRBD1. The germline V gene encodes CDR1 LGHDT and CDR2 YNNKEL (reference sequence). There are 15 residues in the CDR3. After removal of 2 bases from V and 4 bases from J, the junction contained 7 bases not matched to a gene. The CDR3 sequence: CASSQPRGTAYGYTF. The CDR3 nucleotides are TGTGCCAGCAGCCAACCCCGAGGGACAGCCTATGGCTACACCTTC.

V is TRBV3-1 (or the pseudogene TRBV3-2) and J is TRBJ2-3; TRBD2 might be the D (5 bases). This CDR3 contains 11 residues. Trimming took off 4 bases at V and 6 bases at J, with 5 bases between the two ends. Germline V gives CDR1 LGHDT, CDR2 YNNKEL (reference sequence). This CDR3 reads CASSPGDTQYF. The CDR3 region has the DNA TGTGCCAGCAGCCCGGGGGATACGCAGTATTTT.

The CDR3 DNA sequence: TGTGCCAGCAGCCCGTATAGCAATCAGCCCCAGCATTTT. Protein product: CASSPYSNQPQHF. The V and J genes are TRBV11-2 and TRBJ1-5; D is ambiguous. The CDR3 length is 13 residues. V lost 5 bases, J lost 0 bases, and 5 bases lay in between. Germline CDR1 SGHAT, CDR2 FQNNGV.

In this sample, this clone turned up once. The chain is built from TRBV18 and TRBJ1-5; the match to TRBD1 covers 8 bases. Germline CDR1 is KGHSH and CDR2 is LQKENI. V shed 6 bases and J 2 bases; nucleotides not matched to a gene: 6. This CDR3 has 15 amino acids. CDR3 protein: CASSSDRVGNQPQHF. The CDR3 DNA sequence: TGTGCCAGCTCGTCGGACAGGGTGGGCAATCAGCCCCAGCATTTT.

The gene calls are TRBV6-1 and TRBJ2-7; 11 positions match TRBD2. The CDR3 has 18 amino acids. The trim removed 0 bases at V and 2 bases at J, leaving 9 bases unmatched. Germline V lookup: CDR1 MNHNS, CDR2 SASEGT. The CDR3 loop reads CASSEAVRGLAGPYEQYF. As DNA, the CDR3 is TGTGCCAGCAGTGAAGCAGTGCGCGGACTAGCGGGTCCCTACGAGCAGTACTTC.

The V call is TRBV4-3, the J call TRBJ2-5; D might be TRBD1 (5 bases). V was clipped by 4 bases and J by 1 base, with 13 bases between them. Germline CDR1 LGHNA, CDR2 YSLEER. CDR3 length equals 15 residues. In DNA, the CDR3 is TGCGCCAGCAGCCGCCAGGGTCGGTTCCAAGAGACCCAGTACTTC. Its translation is CASSRQGRFQETQYF.

This rearrangement joins TRBV4-2 to TRBJ1-2; unclear D gene. The CDR3 extends over 15 amino acids. Deletions cut 0 bases from V and 8 bases from J, with 16 bases between. Germline-derived CDR1 and CDR2 are LGHNA and YNFKEQ. The CDR3 bases are TGTGCCAGCAGCCAAGACCTGGTCTCCCCCAGGGGCTACACCTTC. This sequence encodes CASSQDLVSPRGYTF.

The chain recombines TRBV6-2 or TRBV6-3 with TRBJ2-2; TRBD1 might be the D (5 bases). V lost 2 bases, J lost 0 bases, and 10 bases lay in between. Per germline, CDR1 MNHEY and CDR2 SVGEGT. The CDR3 totals 16 residues. CDR3 protein: CASSYRAGSNTGELFF. In nucleotides, the CDR3 is TGTGCCAGCAGTTACAGGGCAGGGTCGAACACCGGGGAGCTGTTTTTT.

This clone is a singleton in its sample. This chain connects TRBV4-3 to TRBJ1-1; weak D call: TRBD1 (6 bases). V lost 4 bases to trimming and J lost 4 bases, with 16 bases between them. This CDR3 spans 15 amino acids. The V gene's germline CDR1 is LGHNA and CDR2 YSLEER. CDR3 coding DNA: TGCGCCAGCAGCCCATTAGGGGGGGAGAGCACTGAAGCTTTCTTT. The encoded protein is CASSPLGGESTEAFF.

This sequence joins TRBV28 and TRBJ1-5; TRBD1 matches 9 bases. This CDR3 has 17 amino acids. J gave up 5 bases and V 2 bases, and 10 bases lay outside the gene matches. Per germline, CDR1 MDHEN and CDR2 SYDVKM. The DNA of the CDR3 is TGTGCCAGCAGTTTACTTTGGGGACAGGGTGATCATCAGCCCCAGCATTTT. Translation gives CASSLLWGQGDHQPQHF.

V gene TRBV5-5 combines with J gene TRBJ1-2; 8 bases are shared with TRBD1. The CDR3 sequence is 11 residues long. Germline assignment: CDR1 SGHKS and CDR2 YYEKEE (reference sequence). Unmatched junction bases numbered 1, after V lost 9 bases and J lost 3 bases. CDR3 residues: CATTGDYGYTF. In DNA form, the CDR3 reads TGTGCCACGACAGGGGACTATGGCTACACCTTC.

The chain combines TRBV25-1 with TRBJ1-2; 7 bases agree with TRBD1. The germline V gene has CDR1 MGHDK and CDR2 SYGVNS. The J segment lost 3 bases and the V segment lost 2 bases, leaving 6 bases of the junction unmatched. The CDR3 contains 15 residues. The CDR3 DNA reads TGTGCCAGCAGTGAAGACGACAGGGCCTACTATGGCTACACCTTC. It encodes CASSEDDRAYYGYTF.

The V gene is TRBV19, the J gene TRBJ1-6; TRBD1 is a possible D gene (5 bases). V lost 5 bases to trimming and J lost 3 bases, with 8 bases between them. Germline lookup yields CDR1 LNHDA and CDR2 SQIVND (reference sequence). This CDR3 spans 14 amino acids. CDR3: CASSDTGYNSPLHF. The DNA of the CDR3 is TGTGCCAGTAGTGATACAGGCTATAATTCACCCCTCCACTTT.

This sequence joins TRBV4-3 and TRBJ1-4; D unclear. Germline CDR1 is LGHNA and CDR2 is YSLEER. Trimming took 0 bases from V and 4 from J, leaving 6 bases between them. The CDR3 contains 14 residues. The CDR3 loop is CASSQDPVNEKLFF. CDR3 coding DNA: TGCGCCAGCAGCCAAGACCCGGTTAATGAAAAACTGTTTTTT.

The genes are TRBV9 and TRBJ1-2; no clear D. V lost 6 bases and J 0 bases, leaving 9 bases between the germline ends. This CDR3 comprises 13 residues. Germline V CDR1 and CDR2: SGDLS, YYNGEE. The CDR3 region has the DNA TGTGCCAGCACCCTCTCAGCTAACTATGGCTACACCTTC. This codes for CASTLSANYGYTF.

The gene calls are TRBV7-8 and TRBJ2-6, with 12 bases lining up with TRBD2. Unmatched junction bases numbered 6, after V lost 3 bases and J lost 0 bases. CDR1 is SGHVS and CDR2 is FQNEAQ in the germline V gene. This CDR3 spans 19 amino acids. In DNA, the CDR3 is TGTGCCAGCAGCTTCCAGACTAGCGGGGGTTTCTCTGGGGCCAACGTCCTGACTTTC. Amino acids: CASSFQTSGGFSGANVLTF.

This clone was detected once. The chain has TRBV19 and TRBJ1-5, with D perhaps matching TRBD1 (6 bases). Trimming took off 5 bases at V and 7 bases at J, with 18 bases between the two ends. CDR3 size: 15 residues. Germline V gene data show CDR1 as LNHDA and CDR2 as SQIVND (reference sequence). The chain's CDR3 is CASSLPGARAQPQHF. CDR3 nucleotide sequence: TGTGCCAGTAGTCTTCCAGGGGCCAGGGCCCAGCCCCAGCATTTT.

The CDR3 DNA is TGTGCCAGCAGCCTCGGACAGGGGGCTGGGAAGACCTTC. Translation gives CASSLGQGAGKTF. The rearrangement links TRBV28 to TRBJ1-2; 11 bases line up with TRBD1. Looked up from germline, CDR1 is MDHEN and CDR2 is SYDVKM. The V and J ends lost 6 bases and 14 bases, in that order; junction bases with no gene match: 11. This CDR3 has 13 amino acids.

This rearrangement joins TRBV5-5 to TRBJ2-2, with 7 positions matching TRBD1. The CDR3 spans 15 residues. The trim removed 0 bases at V and 3 bases at J, leaving 2 bases unmatched. CDR1 SGHKS and CDR2 YYEKEE come from the germline V gene (reference sequence). CDR3 region: CASSLGGTDTGELFF. The CDR3, as DNA: TGTGCCAGCAGCTTGGGTGGGACAGACACCGGGGAGCTGTTTTTT. The variable domain in full, completed from reference TRBV5-5 and TRBJ2-2, reads DAGVTQSPTHLIKTRGQQVTLRCSPISGHKSVSWYQQVLGQGPQFIFQYYEKEERGRGNFPDRFSARQFPNYSSELNVNALLLGDSALYLCASSLGGTDTGELFFGEGSRLTVL.

As regards this clone: This same CDR3 is encoded by further DNA sequences in the sample. J is TRBJ1-6 and V is TRBV28; maybe TRBD1 (6 bases). The CDR3 spans 16 residues. The germline V and J ends were trimmed by 2 bases and 5 bases, with 13 bases remaining between them. Germline V gene lookup returns CDR1 MDHEN and CDR2 SYDVKM. In nucleotides, the CDR3 is TGTGCCAGCAGTTTAGGCGGGGGCAGGGATAATTCACCCCTCCACTTT. Protein product: CASSLGGGRDNSPLHF.